This TCR beta chain was captured by sequencing in a study of T cell clones after liver transplantation (dated by TCRdb to the late 2010s). Background for the entire study: The samples were obtained from ITN030ST, a randomized trial that attempted immunosuppression withdrawal within 2 years after liver transplantation. Donor-reactive T cell clones were identified by TCRbeta sequencing after a pre-transplant mixed lymphocyte reaction and then tracked in post-transplant blood. Third party-reactive TCRbeta sequences from pre-transplant MLRs were also identified as an antigen-independent comparator for donor-reactive sequences. Three of the eight recipients were HCV-positive; the others were transplanted for non-autoimmune, non-viral indications. Subjects received no induction therapy and standard immunosuppression until randomization at 12-24 months post-transplant. Tolerance meant complete immunosuppression withdrawal for at least one year without liver enzymes rising beyond twice the upper limit of normal. Blood samples were collected pre-transplant, pre-randomization before withdrawal, and post-randomization after either complete withdrawal or failed withdrawal. The study cohort included 8 liver transplant recipients, of whom 3 were classified as tolerant and 5 as non-tolerant.

Broad study findings and their caveats: In two subjects, low numbers of available donor cells limited the measurable donor-reactive repertoire. A greater decline was seen for donor-reactive sequences than for third party-reactive sequences, suggesting partial antigen-specific deletion unrelated to withdrawal success. The conclusions were considered preliminary, being limited by small, heterogeneous patient numbers and non-standardized post-transplant time points. Circulating donor-reactive CD4 TCRbeta sequences fell significantly post-transplant in most of the 8 subjects, irrespective of tolerance or HCV status. Since no allograft tissue specimens were available, donor-reactive T cells may have migrated into the graft instead of being deleted. When repertoire turnover was accounted for, significantly reduced detection of donor-reactive sequences was found in 7 of 8 subjects for CD4 and in 8 of 8 subjects for CD8.

From cysteine to phenylalanine, the CDR3 is 14 amino acids long. Solely the CDR3 DNA is kept, with 42 bases framed from the first base. As encoded in the germline V gene, CDR1 is SGHRS while CDR2 is YFSETQ. V is reduced by 0 bases and J by 7 bases, leaving a spacing of 8 bases between them. Note on this clone: Its antigen has not been determined. The sample holds no much larger clone one base away, and base qualities are not on file.

Thawed unstimulated PBMCs were stained for CD3, CD4 and CD8 and FACS-sorted into CD3+CD4+ and CD3+CD8+ populations. All 8 studied subjects were randomized to withdrawal of immunosuppression. Genomic DNA was isolated with the Qiagen DNeasy Blood and Tissue Kit. Frozen genomic DNA underwent high-throughput TCRbeta CDR3 sequencing by immunoSEQ, including PCR amplification, mapping, bias correction and internal controls. On the study's bioinformatics: Only productive rearrangements were retained, with each unique TCRbeta sequence defined by its CDR3 nucleotide sequence together with its V and J gene. Donor-reactive sequences required at least 5-fold expansion in CFSE-low cells versus unstimulated pre-transplant cells and at least 0.01% frequency. Minimum frequency thresholds were set for each subject on the basis of the unstimulated sample with the lowest template count, so that a detection power of at least 90% was ensured. Jensen-Shannon divergence between the top 1000 TCRbeta sequences post- versus pre-transplant served as the measure of repertoire turnover. Changes in detection of donor-reactive sequences were tested with two-sided Fisher's exact tests. Not all clones reach the TCRdb copy of this immuneACCESS table, which keeps in-frame sequences only. Checked studies attribute under half of the gap to unresolved V genes and leave the rest unexplained. V, J and clone size derive from that table, while D and trimming were established from the DNA sequence. Within this sample are under 60,000 clones, with around 70% of them counted one time only. The top ten hold around 8.9% of the sample.

The sequence derives from a human patient who received a liver transplant. In transplant recipients, some T cells may be of donor rather than host origin. Source: CD4+ T cells from blood, taken at the 22-month timepoint. This sequence uses TRBV5-1 and TRBJ1-6, with no confident D gene call. Here is the DNA: TGCGCCAGCAGCTTGGGGTTTACCAATTCACCCCTCCACTTT. Its coded protein is CASSLGFTNSPLHF.